This T cell receptor beta chain emerged from a study of identical twins. Broader study findings: There is a chance that invariant MAIT and iNKT cells partially muddied zero-insertion analyses. The study based its conclusions on cross-sectional statistical analysis and did not follow the same donors.

This clonotype was picked up a small number of times. Its antigen is as yet unknown. The authors used template switching to add a universal primer site and gave cDNA unique molecular identifiers. In TCRdb, the 5' RACE reads were re-called with MiXCR into one record per CDR3 protein. Among roughly 700,000 distinct CDR3 sequences listed, over 8.5% were seen once. These sequences were also reported in another study, on yellow fever vaccine responses in identical twins. From that report: Reports say the vaccine T cell response in twins looked partly convergent and partly personalized.

Source material: PBMCs. The clonotype was recovered from a young woman in good health.

The CDR3 here is CASSVDGEQYF. In nucleotides, the CDR3 is TGTGCCAGCAGCGTCGACGGCGAGCAGTACTTC. V and J are TRBV7-8 and TRBJ2-7, with unresolved D. V was cut by 5 bases and J by 6 bases, with 8 bases left in between. The CDR3 sequence is 11 residues long. Germline loops: CDR1 SGHVS, CDR2 FQNEAQ.